The clone carrying this TCR beta chain was counted once. The germline CDR1 and CDR2 sequences are LNHDA and SQIVND (reference sequence). Losses at the gene ends were 5 bases for V and 4 bases for J; bases not matched to a gene: 6. This CDR3 has 14 residues. This entry belongs to a study of blood T cell repertoires in COVID-19. Using immunoSEQ multiplex PCR, the repertoire was profiled, and TCRdb retains in-frame clones only, with some absent. The sample includes 250,000 to 350,000 clones, roughly 89% of them seen just once. The specimen was peripheral blood. The sequence was obtained from a woman aged 25-40 years with active or convalescent COVID-19. The chain carries TRBV19 and TRBJ2-7; the match to TRBD1 covers 9 bases. The CDR3 sequence is CASSAGTGNYEQYF. CDR3 sequence (DNA): TGTGCCAGTAGTGCCGGGACAGGGAATTACGAGCAGTACTTC.